This is a list of T cell receptor beta chains from one sample in a study of blood T cell repertoires in COVID-19. Measured with immunoSEQ multiplex PCR; TCRdb has only the in-frame clones, and not every one. The table lists some 300,000 clones, roughly 89% of them singletons. Sequenced input: PBMCs or T cells enriched from blood (not recorded which). These TCRs come from a woman between 50 and 59 years old who had been exposed to COVID-19. CDR3s include the opening cysteine and the closing phenylalanine or tryptophan. A D gene is named only where the DNA matches it firmly. Only part of the rows carry a size: once, few, many, or a class if the clone is expanded.

d_call,cdr3_length,j_call,v_call,clone_size,cdr3_nt,cdr3_aa
.,14,TRBJ1-1,TRBV29-1,.,TGCAGCGTGAAAGGGAGGGGGTCGGGCACTGAAGCTTTCTTT,CSVKGRGSGTEAFF
.,17,TRBJ1-5,TRBV24-1,few,TGTGCCACCAGTGCCGCGTCCGGGGTACTGGGCAATCAGCCCCAGCATTTT,CATSAASGVLGNQPQHF
.,14,TRBJ1-6,TRBV18,.,TGTGCCAGCTCATCGACCCAGGCAAATTCACCCCTCCACTTT,CASSSTQANSPLHF
TRBD2,16,TRBJ2-3,TRBV5-5,.,TGTGCCAGCAGCAGGGGACTAGCGGGGGGAACAGATACGCAGTATTTT,CASSRGLAGGTDTQYF
TRBD2,14,TRBJ2-7,TRBV6-5,.,TGTGCCATCTCGCGGGGGGGCAGCTCCTACGAGCAGTACTTC,CAISRGGSSYEQYF
.,15,TRBJ1-2,TRBV19,.,TGTGCCAGTAGTATAGATCGCGGGCACCTCTATGGCTACACCTTC,CASSIDRGHLYGYTF
.,13,TRBJ2-1,TRBV7-9,once,TGTGCCAGCAGCTTGAGAACGGGGGGCCCAGAGTTCTTC,CASSLRTGGPEFF
.,14,TRBJ1-6,TRBV7-9,once,TGTGCCAGCAGCTCACCGGACAGAAATTCACCCCTCCACTTT,CASSSPDRNSPLHF
.,15,TRBJ1-5,TRBV19,once,TGTGCCAGTAGTCCCCCCGGGTCCAGCAATCAGCCCCAGCATTTT,CASSPPGSSNQPQHF
.,14,TRBJ1-1,TRBV5-4,.,TGTGCCAGCAGCTCCCGGGACACATACACTGAAGCTTTCTTT,CASSSRDTYTEAFF
TRBD2,16,TRBJ2-5,TRBV3-1/TRBV3-2,.,TGTGCCAGCAGCCAAGGTGGGCCTAGCGGGGGAAAGACCCAGTACTTC,CASSQGGPSGGKTQYF
.,10,TRBJ2-1,TRBV20-1,.,TGCAGTGCTTCTAACAATGAGCAGTTCTTC,CSASNNEQFF
.,15,TRBJ1-1,TRBV5-8,.,TGTGCCAGCAGCTTGGTCGGCAGGGTGAACACTGAAGCTTTCTTT,CASSLVGRVNTEAFF
.,13,TRBJ2-5,TRBV18,once,TGTGCCAGCTCACGGGCCCAACAAGAGACCCAGTACTTC,CASSRAQQETQYF
.,14,TRBJ1-3,TRBV5-1,.,TGCGCCAGCAGCAGGCTGGGGGCGGCAGACACCATATATTTT,CASSRLGAADTIYF
.,14,TRBJ1-6,TRBV3-1/TRBV3-2,.,TGTGCCAGCAGCTCCCGGACAAGGGGTTCACCCCTCCACTTT,CASSSRTRGSPLHF
.,14,TRBJ1-1,TRBV18,.,TGTGCCAGCTCACCCCCGTCAGGGAACACTGAAGCTTTCTTT,CASSPPSGNTEAFF
.,14,TRBJ1-1,TRBV19,.,TGTGCCACGCGATGGGCGGGTTCGAACACTGAAGCTTTCTTT,CATRWAGSNTEAFF
TRBD2,13,TRBJ2-7,TRBV11-2,.,TGTGCGTCGAGCGGGGAGTTCCCCTACGAGCAGTACTTC,CASSGEFPYEQYF
.,12,TRBJ2-7,TRBV11-2,.,TGTGCCAGCAGCTTAGATATTCAGGAGCAGTACTTC,CASSLDIQEQYF
TRBD1,16,TRBJ2-5,TRBV4-1,.,TGCGCCAGCAGCCAAGATTTAGCAGGGGGCCAAGAGACCCAGTACTTC,CASSQDLAGGQETQYF
.,14,TRBJ2-2,TRBV7-2,.,TGTGCCAGCAGCTTAAGTCGCGCCACCGGGGAGCTGTTTTTT,CASSLSRATGELFF